This T cell receptor beta chain was sequenced in a study of beta chain features in type 1 diabetes. Purity exceeded 98% in all sorted populations. The junction had 4 bases not matched to a gene; V was cut back by 6 bases and J by 7 bases. The CDR3 extends over 13 amino acids. Germline-derived CDR1 and CDR2 are MDHEN and SYDVKM. Sequencing targeted expressed TCRB transcripts, as all isolated RNA had been reverse transcribed. TCRdb's table, derived via immunoSEQ multiplex PCR, lists solely in-frame clones and lacks some. The sample shows hundreds of thousands of clones, 15% to 20% of them seen only once. General study points: It was not settled here whether HLA type affects TCRB rearrangement. Possibly, sequencing cDNA over-represented cells that had high TCR expression levels.

Points on this clone: Its specificity is not known.

The chain couples TRBV28 to TRBJ2-1, with 9 bases fitting TRBD1. This receptor was obtained from a woman younger than 35 in good health. The specimen was naive CD4+ T cells from blood. CDR3 DNA sequence: TGTGCCAGCAGGGGGACAGGGCGGAATGAGCAGTTCTTC. This gives the protein CASRGTGRNEQFF.